This T cell receptor beta chain was captured in a study of T cell repertoires in cytomegalovirus infection. Study as a whole: Well-studied HLA-B-restricted CMV epitopes were used in the study alongside recently identified HLA-C-restricted ones. Based on public TCR beta signatures, there were indications of CMV infection and of a matching HLA type. Study-wide findings and caveats: In two of eight donors, the top clonotype was HLA-C-restricted CMV-specific.

TCRdb reprocessed the reads with MiXCR, giving one entry per CDR3 protein. Here the sample spans 45,000 to 60,000 distinct CDR3 sequences, 15% to 25% being singletons. This clonotype was seen only a few times. Its antigen is not identified. From germline, CDR1 is KGHDR and CDR2 SFDVKD. V trimming: 6 bases; J trimming: 6 bases; junction bases outside the gene matches: 10. The CDR3 loop spans 14 amino acids. The chain joins TRBV24-1 to TRBJ2-7; 7 positions agree with TRBD2. Source: CD8+ T cells from cultured PBMCs, taken from culture after CMV antigen stimulation. This clonotype was sampled from a human donor in good health (CMV status not recorded). Some clones in this sample may be carry-over from other donors' samples. CDR3 residues: CATSRAGADREQYF. CDR3 DNA sequence: TGTGCCACCAGTCGGGCGGGAGCTGACCGCGAGCAGTACTTC.